What follows is one TCR beta chain and its context. The antigen remains undetermined. The data are from a study of T cell repertoires in ileal Crohn's disease. Overall study context: Surgery for a complication: stricturing in 61%, penetrating in 39%.

Germline CDR1 and CDR2: SGHRS and YFSETQ. The CDR3 runs 15 residues. Trimming took off 0 bases at V and 1 base at J, with 10 bases between the two ends. Using immunoSEQ multiplex PCR, the repertoire was profiled, and TCRdb retains in-frame clones only, with some absent. The sample includes 5,500 to 7,500 clones, roughly 80% of them seen just once. Study-level points and caveats: Sorted CD8 T cells held more high-frequency clones than CD4. All patients with clonality above 26.8% had endoscopic recurrence.

The clonotype originates from an adult with Crohn's disease. The chain carries TRBV5-1 and TRBJ1-1; D call uncertain. The sample comprised ileal tissue. CDR3 nucleotide sequence: TGCGCCAGCAGCTTGGGCGAGGGATCGAACACTGAAGCTTTCTTT. The encoded protein is CASSLGEGSNTEAFF.